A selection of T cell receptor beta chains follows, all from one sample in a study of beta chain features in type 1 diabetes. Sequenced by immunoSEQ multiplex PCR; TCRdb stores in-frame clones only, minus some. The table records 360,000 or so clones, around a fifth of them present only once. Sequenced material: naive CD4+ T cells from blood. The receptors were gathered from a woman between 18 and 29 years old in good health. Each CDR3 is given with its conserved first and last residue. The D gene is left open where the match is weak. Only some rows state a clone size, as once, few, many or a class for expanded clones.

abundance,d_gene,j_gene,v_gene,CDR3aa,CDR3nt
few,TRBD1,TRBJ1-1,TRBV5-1,CASSWTGVNTEAFF,TGCGCCAGCAGCTGGACAGGGGTGAACACTGAAGCTTTCTTT
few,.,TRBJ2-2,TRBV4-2,CASSRSVPGLSTGELFF,TGTGCCAGCAGCCGCAGTGTCCCGGGACTTTCCACCGGGGAGCTGTTTTTT
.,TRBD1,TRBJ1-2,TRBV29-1,CSVVGQGNGYTF,TGCAGCGTTGTTGGACAGGGGAATGGCTACACCTTC
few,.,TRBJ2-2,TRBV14,CASSQEPSGFTGELFF,TGTGCCAGCAGCCAAGAACCCAGCGGCTTTACCGGGGAGCTGTTTTTT
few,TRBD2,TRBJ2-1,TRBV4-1,CASRRSGTSGRNEQFF,TGCGCCAGCAGACGTTCCGGGACTAGCGGGAGAAATGAGCAGTTCTTC
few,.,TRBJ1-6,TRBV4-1,CASSQENTGGYNSPLHF,TGCGCCAGCAGCCAAGAGAATACAGGCGGATATAATTCACCCCTCCACTTT
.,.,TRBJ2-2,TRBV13,CASSLGAVTGELFF,TGTGCCAGCAGCTTAGGGGCCGTGACCGGGGAGCTGTTTTTT
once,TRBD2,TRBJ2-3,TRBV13,CASSVSGGASDTQYF,TGTGCCAGCAGCGTTAGCGGGGGGGCCTCTGATACGCAGTATTTT
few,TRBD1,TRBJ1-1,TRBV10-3,CAISSGTVNTEAFF,TGTGCCATCAGCTCCGGGACAGTGAACACTGAAGCTTTCTTT
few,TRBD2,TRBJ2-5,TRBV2,CASSGTSGSETQYF,TGTGCCAGCAGCGGGACTAGCGGGAGCGAGACCCAGTACTTC
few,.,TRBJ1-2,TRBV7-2,CASSLRTYDGYTF,TGTGCCAGCAGCCTCCGAACTTACGATGGCTACACCTTC
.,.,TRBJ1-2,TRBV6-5,CASKEPGARNGYTF,TGTGCCAGCAAAGAACCAGGGGCTCGCAATGGCTACACCTTC
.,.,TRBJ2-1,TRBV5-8,CAIPSSEQFF,TGTGCCATCCCTTCCAGTGAGCAGTTCTTC
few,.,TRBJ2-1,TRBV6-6,CASMAGSRWNEQFF,TGTGCCAGCATGGCCGGGAGCCGGTGGAATGAGCAGTTCTTC
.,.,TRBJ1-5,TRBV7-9,CASTTGGAGNQPQHF,TGTGCCAGCACCACTGGAGGGGCTGGCAATCAGCCCCAGCATTTT
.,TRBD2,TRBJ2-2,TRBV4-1,CASSQGKASGTGELFF,TGCGCCAGCAGCCAAGGGAAGGCTAGCGGGACCGGGGAGCTGTTTTTT
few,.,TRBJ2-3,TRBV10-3,CAGGGQSTDTQYF,TGTGCCGGCGGAGGACAGAGCACAGATACGCAGTATTTT
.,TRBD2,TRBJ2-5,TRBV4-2,CASSQASGRGEETQYF,TGTGCCAGCAGCCAAGCTAGCGGGAGAGGAGAAGAGACCCAGTACTTC
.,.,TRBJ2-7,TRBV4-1,CASSRDRQLVHEQYF,TGCGCCAGCAGCCGAGACAGGCAGCTCGTCCACGAGCAGTACTTC
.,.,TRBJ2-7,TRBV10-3,CAISEGHPYEQYF,TGTGCCATCAGTGAGGGACACCCGTACGAGCAGTACTTC
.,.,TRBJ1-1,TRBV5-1,CASSHGGENTEAFF,TGCGCCAGCAGCCACGGCGGGGAGAACACTGAAGCTTTCTTT
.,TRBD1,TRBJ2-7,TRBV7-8,CASSLRDRDNEQYF,TGTGCCAGCAGCCTCCGGGACAGGGACAACGAGCAGTACTTC
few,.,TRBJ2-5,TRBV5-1,CASTNGGGGIKTQYF,TGCGCCAGCACAAATGGAGGAGGGGGCATAAAGACCCAGTACTTC
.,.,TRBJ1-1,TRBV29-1,CSVGGTNTEAFF,TGCAGCGTTGGAGGGACTAACACTGAAGCTTTCTTT
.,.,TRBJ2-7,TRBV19,CASRDGSTSYEQYF,TGTGCCAGTAGAGACGGGAGCACCTCCTACGAGCAGTACTTC
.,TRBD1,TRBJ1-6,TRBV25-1,CASRGAGGRKTLHF,TGTGCCAGCAGGGGGGCAGGGGGCCGTAAAACCCTCCACTTT
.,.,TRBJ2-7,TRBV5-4,CASSSSDEQYF,TGTGCCAGCAGCTCCTCGGACGAGCAGTACTTC
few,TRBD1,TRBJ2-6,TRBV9,CASSPRTGVGANVLTF,TGTGCCAGCAGCCCGAGGACAGGGGTTGGGGCCAACGTCCTGACTTTC
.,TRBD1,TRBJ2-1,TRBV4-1,CASSRPGQGVGEQFF,TGCGCCAGCAGCCGCCCGGGACAGGGGGTTGGTGAGCAGTTCTTC
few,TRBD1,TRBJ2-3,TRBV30,CAWRGGPSTDTQYF,TGTGCCTGGAGAGGGGGCCCTAGCACAGATACGCAGTATTTT
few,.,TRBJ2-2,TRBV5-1,CASSTGWSGGNTGELFF,TGCGCCAGCAGCACCGGGTGGAGCGGAGGAAACACCGGGGAGCTGTTTTTT
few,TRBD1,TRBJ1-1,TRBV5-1,CASSPGQGYTEAFF,TGCGCCAGCAGCCCAGGACAGGGGTACACTGAAGCTTTCTTT
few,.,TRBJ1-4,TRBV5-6,CASCFRGNEKLFF,TGTGCCAGTTGTTTCCGCGGTAATGAAAAACTGTTTTTT
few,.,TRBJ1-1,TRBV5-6,CASSSQMMASPGAFF,TGTGCCAGCAGCTCTCAAATGATGGCCTCACCGGGAGCTTTCTTT
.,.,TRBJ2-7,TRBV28,CASSPGSSVGYEQYF,TGTGCCAGCAGTCCCGGGTCCTCGGTTGGGTACGAGCAGTACTTC
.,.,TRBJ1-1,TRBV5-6,CASSLGGGLNTEAFF,TGTGCCAGCAGCTTGGGAGGAGGACTGAACACTGAAGCTTTCTTT
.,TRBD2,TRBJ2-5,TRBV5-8,CASSLPAGAETQYF,TGTGCCAGCAGCTTACCAGCGGGAGCGGAGACCCAGTACTTC
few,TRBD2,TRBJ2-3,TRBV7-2,CASITSGGAFGDTQYF,TGTGCCAGCATAACCAGCGGGGGGGCCTTTGGAGATACGCAGTATTTT
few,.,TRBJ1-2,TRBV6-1,CASSRDSQGYGYTF,TGTGCCAGCAGCCGGGACTCCCAAGGGTATGGCTACACCTTC
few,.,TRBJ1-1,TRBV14,CASSQLGQNTEAFF,TGTGCCAGCAGCCAACTTGGACAGAACACTGAAGCTTTCTTT
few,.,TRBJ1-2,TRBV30,CAWSTANYGYTF,TGTGCCTGGAGTACGGCTAACTATGGCTACACCTTC
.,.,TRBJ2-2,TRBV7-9,CASSFETTNTGELFF,TGTGCCAGCAGCTTTGAGACAACGAACACCGGGGAGCTGTTTTTT
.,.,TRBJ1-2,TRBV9,CASSPDWNYGYTF,TGTGCCAGCTCCCCGGACTGGAACTATGGCTACACCTTC
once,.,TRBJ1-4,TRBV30,CAWLRVGPQGEKLFF,TGTGCCTGGTTGAGGGTTGGACCCCAGGGGGAAAAACTGTTTTTT
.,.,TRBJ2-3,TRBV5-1,CASNADTSTDTQYF,TGCGCCAGCAACGCTGATACTAGCACAGATACGCAGTATTTT
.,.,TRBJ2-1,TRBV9,CASSVEAGMYNEQFF,TGTGCCAGCAGCGTAGAGGCAGGGATGTACAATGAGCAGTTCTTC
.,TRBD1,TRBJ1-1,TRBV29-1,CSVSRTGQMRTEAFF,TGCAGCGTTTCTCGGACAGGTCAAATGAGGACTGAAGCTTTCTTT
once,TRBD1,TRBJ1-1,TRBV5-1,CASSETGENTEAFF,TGCGCCAGCAGCGAAACAGGGGAGAACACTGAAGCTTTCTTT
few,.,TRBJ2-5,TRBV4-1,CASSQVPGQQETQYF,TGCGCCAGCAGCCAGGTACCGGGACAACAAGAGACCCAGTACTTC
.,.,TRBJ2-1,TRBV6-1,CASTDYYNEQFF,TGTGCCAGCACGGACTACTACAATGAGCAGTTCTTC